Each of the 20 T cell receptor beta chains below was sequenced from the same sample in a study of shared clonotypes between healthy human individuals (TCRdb year 2020). CD8 naive samples were CD45RO-negative cells positively selected for CCR7, giving a CD45RA+CCR7+ population that excluded TemRA cells. The library relied on the immunoSEQ multiplex PCR assay. The immuneACCESS repertoire file appears here via TCRdb, limited to in-frame rearrangements. These files lack a portion of the clones; in checked studies, under half of the deficit traces to unresolved V genes, and the cause of the others is not known. This sample comprises hundreds of thousands of clones, roughly 94% of them detected only once. Roughly 24% of the sample belongs to the ten largest clones. The sequencing input was naive CD8+ T cells sorted from blood. The cell subset or site tag for this specimen amounts to: CD45RA+CCR7+. The receptors derive from a man between 25 and 39 years old in good health.

This clone was seen a single time. The gene calls are TRBV4-3 and TRBJ2-4; D is unresolved. The CDR3 is 16 residues long. CDR1 and CDR2 from the germline V gene are LGHNA and YSLEER. V lost 0 bases to trimming and J lost 8 bases, with 17 bases between them. CDR3 nucleotide sequence: TGCGCCAGCAGCCAAGACTCCTTACCGCAAGGTGACATTCAGTACTTC. This encodes CASSQDSLPQGDIQYF.

DNA of the CDR3: TGTGCCAGCAAATTTAGCGGGAGCTCCTACGAGCAGTACTTC. It yields the protein CASKFSGSSYEQYF. The chain recombines TRBV27 with TRBJ2-7, with TRBD2 identical over 9 bases. Germline CDR1 and CDR2: MNHEY and SMNVEV (reference sequence). Germline trimming cut 7 bases from V and 0 bases from J; bases unmatched to any gene: 4. The CDR3 runs 14 residues.

The chain couples TRBV5-1 to TRBJ1-2; 10 nucleotides line up with TRBD1. J gave up 4 bases and V 3 bases, and 3 bases lay outside the gene matches. Germline lookup yields CDR1 SGHRS and CDR2 YFSETQ. The CDR3 runs 14 residues. The DNA for the CDR3 is TGCGCCAGCAGCTCGGGACAGGGGCTCTATGGCTACACCTTC. Its protein product is CASSSGQGLYGYTF.

The chain joins TRBV7-3 to TRBJ2-2, with a tentative D call TRBD2 (6 bases). CDR3 size: 14 residues. V was cut by 5 bases and J by 6 bases, with 13 bases left in between. Germline V CDR1 and CDR2: SGHTA, FQGTGA. The CDR3 region is CASSTPGLSGELFF. Written as DNA, the CDR3 is TGTGCCAGCAGCACGCCGGGACTGTCCGGGGAGCTGTTTTTT.

This chain uses TRBV9 with TRBJ2-1, with TRBD2 as a possible D gene (6 bases). Trimming removed 6 bases from V and 5 bases from J, with 18 bases in between. Germline CDR1 SGDLS, CDR2 YYNGEE. The CDR3 is 15 residues long. The CDR3 protein is CASTPTGTFNNEQFF. For the CDR3, the DNA is TGTGCCAGCACCCCAACCGGGACTTTTAACAATGAGCAGTTCTTC.

CDR3 bases: TGTGCCAGCAGTACCCGGCTAGCCAAAAACATTCAGTACTTC. Protein: CASSTRLAKNIQYF. The genes are TRBV27 and TRBJ2-4; D unresolved. Germline V lookup: CDR1 MNHEY, CDR2 SMNVEV (reference sequence). The V and J ends lost 5 bases and 0 bases respectively, with 8 bases between them. The CDR3 length is 14 residues.

In nucleotides, the CDR3 is TGCGCCAGCAGCTTTATCCCCTACAATGAGCAGTTCTTC. It yields the protein CASSFIPYNEQFF. The chain uses TRBV5-1 and TRBJ2-1; D gene unclear. Germline V lookup: CDR1 SGHRS, CDR2 YFSETQ. The CDR3 extends over 13 amino acids. The V end was cut by 2 bases, the J end by 2 bases, with 5 bases between. Based on the CDR3 plus reference TRBV5-1 and TRBJ2-1, the full variable domain is KAGVTQTPRYLIKTRGQQVTLSCSPISGHRSVSWYQQTPGQGLQFLFEYFSETQRNKGNFPGRFSGRQFSNSRSEMNVSTLELGDSALYLCASSFIPYNEQFFGPGTRLTVL.

This sequence joins TRBV27 and TRBJ1-5; weak D call: TRBD1 (6 bases). Germline V gives CDR1 MNHEY, CDR2 SMNVEV (reference sequence). The CDR3 loop spans 14 amino acids. The V end lost 2 bases, the J end lost 7 bases, and 12 bases lay between the germline ends. The CDR3 protein is CASSLGGAGQPQHF. As DNA, the CDR3 is TGTGCCAGCAGTTTAGGGGGGGCCGGGCAGCCCCAGCATTTT.

The sample holds one count of this clone. V and J are TRBV29-1 and TRBJ2-7, with 11 nucleotides matching TRBD2. Germline V gene sequence: CDR1 SQVTM, CDR2 ANQGSEA. V was clipped by 5 bases and J by 2 bases; unmatched bases: 2. CDR3 length: 13 amino acids. The CDR3 loop reads CSVRSGRAYEQYF. The CDR3, as DNA: TGCAGCGTTCGTAGCGGGAGGGCCTACGAGCAGTACTTC.

This chain connects TRBV13 to TRBJ2-1; no definite D call. V lost 1 base and J lost 5, with 6 bases in between. Germline V gives CDR1 PRHDT, CDR2 FYEKMQ (reference sequence). There are 13 residues in the CDR3. The CDR3 sequence is CASSLAGNNEQFF. Written as DNA, the CDR3 is TGTGCCAGCAGCTTAGCGGGCAACAATGAGCAGTTCTTC.

This sequence joins TRBV11-2 and TRBJ2-2; D may match TRBD1 or TRBD2 (5 bases each). V gave up 1 base and J gave up 4 bases, with 13 bases separating them. The CDR3 is 16 residues long. Germline CDR1 reads SGHAT; CDR2 reads FQNNGV. CDR3 bases: TGTGCCAGCAGCTTAGGGGCAGGGACGGCCACCGGGGAGCTGTTTTTT. Amino acids: CASSLGAGTATGELFF.

The chain recombines TRBV30 with TRBJ1-5; no definite D call. Germline lookup yields CDR1 GTSNPN and CDR2 SVGIG (reference sequence). Trimming removed 2 bases at V and 7 bases at J, with 12 bases between. The CDR3 consists of 13 residues. CDR3 amino acids: CAWSLAGLQPQHF. DNA for the CDR3: TGTGCCTGGAGTTTAGCGGGTTTACAGCCCCAGCATTTT.

To note about this clone: Compared with germline, one end of the junction differs, possibly owing to a read error. The chain's CDR3 is CASRLYEGTVNEQYF. The CDR3 region has the DNA TGTGCCAGCCGTTTGTATGAAGGGACCGTCAACGAGCAGTACTTC. The gene calls are TRBV28 and TRBJ2-7; D possibly matches TRBD1 or TRBD2 (5 bases each). CDR1 is MDHEN and CDR2 is SYDVKM in the germline V gene. CDR3 length: 15 residues. Combining the CDR3 with reference TRBV28 and TRBJ2-7 gives the whole variable domain DVKVTQSSRYLVKRTGEKVFLECVQDMDHENMFWYRQDPGLGLRLIYFSYDVKMKEKGDIPEGYSVSREKKERFSLILESASTNQTSMYLCASRLYEGTVNEQYFGPGTRLTVT.

V is TRBV4-1 and J is TRBJ2-7; 12 positions match TRBD2. CDR1 MGHRA and CDR2 YSYEKL come from the germline V gene. The V gene end was trimmed by 4 bases and the J gene end by 6 bases; junction bases not matched to a gene: 10. CDR3 length: 16 residues. The CDR3 sequence: CASSPAVLAGGPEQYF. The CDR3, as DNA: TGCGCCAGCAGCCCTGCGGTTCTAGCGGGAGGGCCCGAGCAGTACTTC.

CDR3 in amino acids: CASSLAGGGVNTGELFF. The CDR3 DNA reads TGTGCCAGCAGCTTAGCGGGAGGGGGAGTGAACACCGGGGAGCTGTTTTTT. The chain has TRBV7-2 and TRBJ2-2, with a possible D match to TRBD2 (7 bases). Germline CDR1 is SGHTA and CDR2 is FQGNSA. V gave up 0 bases and J gave up 1 base, with 12 bases separating them. This CDR3 spans 17 amino acids.

The rearrangement links TRBV5-6 to TRBJ2-3, with 11 bases lining up with TRBD1. The J segment lost 5 bases and the V segment lost 4 bases, leaving 9 bases of the junction unmatched. Per germline, CDR1 SGHDT and CDR2 YYEEEE. The CDR3 totals 16 residues. CDR3: CASSRPAGTGGDTQYF. Written as DNA, the CDR3 is TGTGCCAGCAGCCGCCCAGCCGGGACAGGGGGAGATACGCAGTATTTT.

The chain couples TRBV19 to TRBJ1-1; TRBD1 aligns across 7 bases. Germline V gives CDR1 LNHDA, CDR2 SQIVND (reference sequence). With 3 bases clipped from V and 5 bases from J, the junction kept 6 bases outside the gene matches. CDR3 length: 14 amino acids. CDR3 sequence (DNA): TGTGCCAGTAGTATGTCGGCAGGGGGAACTGAAGCTTTCTTT. It is translated as CASSMSAGGTEAFF.

V usage is TRBV13 and J usage is TRBJ1-1; possible D gene TRBD1, 6 bases. V was trimmed by 5 bases and J by 3 bases, leaving 16 bases between them. The CDR3 consists of 15 residues. The germline gives CDR1 PRHDT, CDR2 FYEKMQ (reference sequence). CDR3 loop: CASSVRTDWDTEAFF. The CDR3 nucleotides read TGTGCCAGCAGCGTTCGGACAGACTGGGACACTGAAGCTTTCTTT.

V is TRBV5-4 and J is TRBJ1-1; TRBD1 matches at 9 bases. CDR3 size: 11 residues. V was clipped by 10 bases and J by 6 bases; unmatched bases: 4. Germline values: CDR1 SGHNT, CDR2 YYREEE (reference sequence). This CDR3 reads CAARQGAEAFF. The CDR3 nucleotides are TGTGCCGCCCGACAGGGGGCTGAAGCTTTCTTT.

In its sample, this clone was seen many times. This sample includes further DNA sequences coding for the same CDR3. This chain links TRBV6-4 with TRBJ2-2; D possibly corresponds to TRBD2 (5 bases). V was shortened by 3 bases and J by 3 bases, with 5 bases between the two germline ends. Germline V lookup: CDR1 MRHNA, CDR2 SNTAGT. CDR3 length equals 13 residues. The CDR3 here is CASSEGDTGELFF. The DNA for the CDR3 is TGTGCCAGCAGTGAGGGAGACACCGGGGAGCTGTTTTTT.